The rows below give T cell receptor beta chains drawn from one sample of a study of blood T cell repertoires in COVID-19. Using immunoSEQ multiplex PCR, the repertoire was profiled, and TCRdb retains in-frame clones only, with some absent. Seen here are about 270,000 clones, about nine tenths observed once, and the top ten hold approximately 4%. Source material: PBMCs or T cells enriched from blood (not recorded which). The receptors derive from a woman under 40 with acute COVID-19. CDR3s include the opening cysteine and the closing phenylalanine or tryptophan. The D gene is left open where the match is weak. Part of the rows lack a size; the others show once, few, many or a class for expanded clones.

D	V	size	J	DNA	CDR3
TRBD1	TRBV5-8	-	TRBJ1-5	TGTGCCAGCAGCTTCAGGGGGCGCGCGATGGGTCAGCCCCAGCATTTT	CASSFRGRAMGQPQHF
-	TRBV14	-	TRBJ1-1	TGTGCCAGCAGCCAAGACCCGGGGTTAACTGAAGCTTTCTTT	CASSQDPGLTEAFF
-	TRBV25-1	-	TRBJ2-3	TGTGCCAGCAGTCCCTCGCCGGGGTTTAGCACAGATACGCAGTATTTT	CASSPSPGFSTDTQYF
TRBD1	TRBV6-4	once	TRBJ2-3	TGTGCCAGCAGTGCCGGGACAGTCACAGATACGCAGTATTTT	CASSAGTVTDTQYF
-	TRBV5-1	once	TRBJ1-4	TGCGCCAGCAGCTTGGGGCAGGGAGGGGAAAAACTGTTTTTT	CASSLGQGGEKLFF
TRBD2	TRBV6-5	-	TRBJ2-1	TGTGCCATAGGACTAGCGGGGTCGTACAATGAGCAGTTCTTC	CAIGLAGSYNEQFF
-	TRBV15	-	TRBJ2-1	TGTGCCACCAGCAATAGCGCTTACAATGAGCAGTTCTTC	CATSNSAYNEQFF
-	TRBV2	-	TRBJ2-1	TGTGCCAGCAGTTCCGGGACACTAGACAATGAGCAGTTCTTC	CASSSGTLDNEQFF
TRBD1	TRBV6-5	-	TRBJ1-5	TGTGCCAGCAGGCCCCCGGGACAGGGTAATCAGCCCCAGCATTTT	CASRPPGQGNQPQHF
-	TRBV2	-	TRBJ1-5	TGTGCCAGCAGATGGACAGTCTCCAGCAATCAGCCCCAGCATTTT	CASRWTVSSNQPQHF
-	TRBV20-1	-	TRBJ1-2	TGCAGTGCCAGCTATGGCTACACCTTC	CSASYGYTF
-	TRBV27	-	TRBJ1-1	TGTGCCAGCAGTCACCGGGGCACTGAAGCTTTCTTT	CASSHRGTEAFF
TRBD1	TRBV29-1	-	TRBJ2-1	TGCAGCGCCGTGACGGGACAGAGCTCCTACAATGAGCAGTTCTTC	CSAVTGQSSYNEQFF
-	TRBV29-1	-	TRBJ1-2	TGCAGCGTTGAGGAAGGGGCATATGGCTACACCTTC	CSVEEGAYGYTF
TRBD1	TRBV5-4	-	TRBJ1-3	TGTGCCAGCAGCGTCCGGGACAGGGGTGGTTTTCATGGAAACACCATATATTTT	CASSVRDRGGFHGNTIYF
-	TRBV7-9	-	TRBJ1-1	TGTGCCAGCAGCTGGGGGGGGCCCACTGAAGCTTTCTTT	CASSWGGPTEAFF
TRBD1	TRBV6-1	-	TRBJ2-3	TGTGCCAGCAGTGAAGCAGGGGACAGGGGATACCTTAGCACAGATACGCAGTATTTT	CASSEAGDRGYLSTDTQYF
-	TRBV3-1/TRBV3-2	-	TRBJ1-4	TGTGCCAGCAGCCAATATTCTGAAAAACTGTTTTTT	CASSQYSEKLFF
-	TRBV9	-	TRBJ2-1	TGTGCCAGCAGCGTAGTAGCGAGTGGCGAGCAGTTCTTC	CASSVVASGEQFF
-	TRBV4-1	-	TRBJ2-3	TGCGCCAGCAGCCAAGATTACACTAGCCCAACAGATACGCAGTATTTT	CASSQDYTSPTDTQYF
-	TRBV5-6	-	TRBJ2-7	TGTGCCAGCAGCCGACTAGTCGGCGAGCAGTACTTC	CASSRLVGEQYF
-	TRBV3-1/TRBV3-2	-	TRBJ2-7	TGTGCCAGCAGCCAAGGCAGGGTAGGCTACGAGCAGTACTTC	CASSQGRVGYEQYF
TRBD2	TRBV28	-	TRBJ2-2	TGTGCCAGCACCCCAGGCGTAGCGGGGGTAATAGGCACCGGGGAGCTGTTTTTT	CASTPGVAGVIGTGELFF
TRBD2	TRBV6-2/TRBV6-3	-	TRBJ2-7	TGTGCCAGCAGTTACGCAGGGACTAGCGGAGTCGAGCAGTACTTC	CASSYAGTSGVEQYF
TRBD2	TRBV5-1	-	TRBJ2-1	TGCGCCAGCAGCTTGGCCGCTAGCGGGAGATGGACCTACAATGAGCAGTTCTTC	CASSLAASGRWTYNEQFF
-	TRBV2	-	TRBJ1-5	TGTGCCAGCAGTTCGGACAGAAATCAGCCCCAGCATTTT	CASSSDRNQPQHF
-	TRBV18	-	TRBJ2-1	TGTGCCAGCTCACCACTCGGGAGTACCTACAATGAGCAGTTCTTC	CASSPLGSTYNEQFF
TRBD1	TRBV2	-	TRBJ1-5	TGTGCCAGCAGTGAGTTTCAGGGGGCCGGTTATAGCAATCAGCCCCAGCATTTT	CASSEFQGAGYSNQPQHF
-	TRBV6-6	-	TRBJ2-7	TGTGCCAGTACAAGGACGGGAACCTACGAGCAGTACTTC	CASTRTGTYEQYF
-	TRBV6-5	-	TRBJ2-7	TGTGCCAGCGCCAGGGGGGACGAGCAGTACTTC	CASARGDEQYF
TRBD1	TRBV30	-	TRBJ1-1	TGTGCCTGGAGTGCTCGGACAGGGTGGACTGAAGCTTTCTTT	CAWSARTGWTEAFF
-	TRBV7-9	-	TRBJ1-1	TGTGCCAGCAGATTCGAGGGAAACACTGAAGCTTTCTTT	CASRFEGNTEAFF
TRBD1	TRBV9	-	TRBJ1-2	TGTGCCAGCAGCGTAGGCCGAGGGACAGAGCCTGTCTATGGCTACACCTTC	CASSVGRGTEPVYGYTF
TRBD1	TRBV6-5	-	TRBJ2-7	TGTGTCGCGGGACAGGTAACCTACGAGCAGTACTTC	CVAGQVTYEQYF
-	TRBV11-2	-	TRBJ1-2	TGTGCCAGCAGCTCCCGACAGCTCTACACCTTC	CASSSRQLYTF
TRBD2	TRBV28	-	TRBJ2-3	TGTGCCAGCAGTCGCCCCCGGGTAGCGGGAGATACGCAGTATTTT	CASSRPRVAGDTQYF
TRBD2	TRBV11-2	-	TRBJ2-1	TGTGCCAGCAGCCCCCCCCCACTTGGACTAGCGGGAGCCAATGAGCAGTTCTTC	CASSPPPLGLAGANEQFF
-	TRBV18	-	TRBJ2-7	TGTGCCAGCTCACACAGCACGCCCACATACTACGAGCAGTACTTC	CASSHSTPTYYEQYF
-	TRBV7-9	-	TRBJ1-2	TGTGCCAGCAGCCCTAACAGGGAGGGCTATGGCTACACCTTC	CASSPNREGYGYTF
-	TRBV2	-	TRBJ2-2	TGTGCCAGCACCCGAAAGGGGCAGGGGACCGGGGAGCTGTTTTTT	CASTRKGQGTGELFF
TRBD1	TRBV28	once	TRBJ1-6	TGTGCCAGCAGCCGAGACAGGGTTTCACCCCTCCACTTT	CASSRDRVSPLHF
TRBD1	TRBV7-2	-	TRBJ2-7	TGTGCCAGCAGCCCGACAGGGACCTCCTACGAGCAGTACTTC	CASSPTGTSYEQYF
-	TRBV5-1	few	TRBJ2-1	TGCGCCAGCAGACAAACAGGGTACCTATACAATGAGCAGTTCTTC	CASRQTGYLYNEQFF
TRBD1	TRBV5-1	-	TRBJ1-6	TGCGCCAGCAGCTCTAACAGGGGGCAAGATTCACCCCTCCACTTT	CASSSNRGQDSPLHF
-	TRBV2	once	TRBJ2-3	TGTGCCAGCAGTCTTCAGACAAACACAGATACGCAGTATTTT	CASSLQTNTDTQYF